The rows below give T cell receptor beta chains drawn from one sample of a study of T cells after yellow fever vaccination. TCRdb analysed the 5' RACE reads with MiXCR anew, one entry per CDR3 protein. The data hold approximately 120,000 distinct CDR3 sequences, with 7.4% observed a single time. Sequencing was performed on CD4+ T cells sorted from PBMCs, taken more than 8 days after the first yellow fever vaccination. All receptors derive from a young man who received the YFV17D yellow fever vaccine. Both conserved end residues are part of each CDR3. The D gene is left open where the match is weak. Clone size is not always given. Where it is, it says once, few, many or a class for expanded clones.

d_call,clone_size,j_call,v_call,cdr3_length,cdr3_aa,cdr3_nt
-,many,TRBJ1-2,TRBV4-1,17,CASSQEIHGGRIYGYTF,TGCGCCAGCAGCCAAGAAATTCACGGGGGGAGGATATATGGCTACACCTTC
-,many,TRBJ2-1,TRBV10-3,14,CAISVSPQGNEQFF,TGTGCCATCAGTGTTAGCCCTCAGGGCAATGAGCAGTTCTTC
-,many,TRBJ1-1,TRBV5-1,14,CASRAGHQNTEAFF,TGCGCCAGCAGGGCGGGACACCAGAACACTGAAGCTTTCTTT
TRBD1,many,TRBJ2-3,TRBV6-5,14,CASSYRADRGNGYF,TGTGCCAGCAGTTACCGGGCCGACAGGGGTAACGGGTATTTT
-,many,TRBJ1-1,TRBV6-5,15,CASSYSGTTNTEAFF,TGTGCCAGCAGTTACTCGGGGACAACGAACACTGAAGCTTTCTTT
-,-,TRBJ2-5,TRBV5-1,14,CASSWPVGQETQYF,TGCGCCAGCAGCTGGCCCGTAGGCCAAGAGACCCAGTACTTC
-,many,TRBJ2-7,TRBV30,13,CAWSVRGSYEQYF,TGTGCCTGGAGTGTACGAGGGTCCTACGAGCAGTACTTC
TRBD1,many,TRBJ2-4,TRBV9,14,CASSPRGQGQIQYF,TGTGCCAGCAGCCCCAGGGGGCAGGGGCAAATCCAGTACTTC
-,-,TRBJ1-4,TRBV5-1,13,CASSTGQTGKLFF,TGCGCCAGCAGCACCGGACAGACCGGAAAACTGTTTTTT
TRBD2,many,TRBJ2-3,TRBV6-1,14,CASRVGGAADTQYF,TGTGCCAGCAGGGTCGGGGGGGCCGCAGATACGCAGTATTTT
-,-,TRBJ2-1,TRBV18,16,CASSPAGTTTYNEQFF,TGTGCCAGCTCACCGGCAGGGACGACGACCTACAATGAGCAGTTCTTC
-,few,TRBJ1-2,TRBV18,16,CASSLGTPHNNYGYTF,TGTGCCAGCTCACTCGGGACGCCGCACAATAACTATGGCTACACCTTC
-,many,TRBJ2-1,TRBV7-2,15,CASRQPGTPHNEQFF,TGTGCCAGCAGGCAACCCGGGACTCCCCATAATGAGCAGTTCTTC
-,many,TRBJ2-5,TRBV18,13,CASSPSFQETQYF,TGTGCCAGCTCACCGTCCTTTCAAGAGACCCAGTACTTC
-,many,TRBJ1-2,TRBV5-1,13,CASSLGLEDGYTF,TGCGCCAGCAGCTTAGGTCTTGAGGATGGCTACACCTTC
TRBD2,-,TRBJ2-5,TRBV5-1,14,CASSPLTSWETQYF,TGCGCCAGCAGCCCCCTGACTAGCTGGGAGACCCAGTACTTC
TRBD1,many,TRBJ2-1,TRBV29-1,15,CSVAQGGGSYNEQFF,TGCAGCGTTGCACAGGGGGGCGGTTCCTACAATGAGCAGTTCTTC
-,many,TRBJ1-3,TRBV12-3/TRBV12-4,14,CASSLRWRLDTIYF,TGTGCCAGCAGTTTAAGGTGGCGGTTAGACACCATATATTTT
-,-,TRBJ1-2,TRBV7-9,14,CASSPGGGADGYTF,TGTGCCAGCAGCCCTGGCGGGGGGGCCGATGGCTACACCTTC
-,few,TRBJ1-1,TRBV18,15,CASSPTQTDHTEAFF,TGTGCCAGCTCACCGACCCAGACAGACCACACTGAAGCTTTCTTT
-,many,TRBJ2-7,TRBV6-2/TRBV6-3,13,CASSDDSSYEQYF,TGTGCCAGCAGCGATGATTCCTCCTACGAGCAGTACTTC
-,many,TRBJ1-1,TRBV20-1,14,CSARNLRRGTEAFF,TGCAGTGCGCGCAACTTACGGAGGGGAACTGAAGCTTTCTTT
-,-,TRBJ1-2,TRBV3-1,14,CASSQDLGPGGYTF,TGTGCCAGCAGCCAAGATCTAGGACCGGGAGGCTACACCTTC
TRBD1,-,TRBJ1-2,TRBV28,16,CASSSTPGTGTEGYTF,TGTGCCAGCAGTTCCACCCCAGGGACAGGGACTGAGGGCTACACCTTC
TRBD2,many,TRBJ2-2,TRBV12-3/TRBV12-4,15,CASRLAGAFTGELFF,TGTGCCAGCAGATTAGCGGGGGCCTTCACCGGGGAGCTGTTTTTT
TRBD2,many,TRBJ2-1,TRBV5-1,15,CASSVSGGAWNEQFF,TGCGCCAGCAGTGTCAGCGGGGGGGCTTGGAATGAGCAGTTCTTC
TRBD1,-,TRBJ1-1,TRBV12-3/TRBV12-4,21,CASSFSYGYWDRGLGNTEAFF,TGTGCCAGCAGTTTTTCGTATGGATATTGGGACAGGGGGCTTGGGAACACTGAAGCTTTCTTT
-,many,TRBJ2-3,TRBV5-1,14,CASTAPERSDTQYF,TGCGCCAGCACGGCCCCCGAGCGGTCAGATACGCAGTATTTT
-,many,TRBJ2-2,TRBV5-1,14,CASSPRGYTGELFF,TGCGCCAGCTCCCCTCGGGGATACACCGGGGAGCTGTTTTTT
TRBD2,-,TRBJ2-1,TRBV20-1,12,CSAARLAGGGLF,TGCAGTGCCGCCCGACTAGCGGGGGGGGGGCTCTTC
-,few,TRBJ2-1,TRBV4-1,15,CASSQDEGLYNEQFF,TGCGCCAGCAGCCAAGATGAGGGCCTATACAATGAGCAGTTCTTC
-,many,TRBJ2-3,TRBV7-8,15,CASSLGRGATDTQYF,TGTGCCAGCAGCTTAGGCCGGGGGGCCACAGATACGCAGTATTTT
-,many,TRBJ1-5,TRBV6-6,13,CASSTSGFQPQHF,TGTGCCAGCAGTACCTCGGGGTTTCAGCCCCAGCATTTT
-,many,TRBJ2-5,TRBV7-3,13,CASSSDRKETQYF,TGTGCCAGCAGCTCTGACAGGAAAGAGACCCAGTACTTC
TRBD2,many,TRBJ2-1,TRBV5-1,15,CASSFRAGGENEQFF,TGCGCCAGCAGCTTTCGAGCGGGGGGGGAAAATGAGCAGTTCTTC
-,many,TRBJ1-1,TRBV5-6,15,CASSLAGLPNTEAFF,TGTGCCAGCAGCTTGGCCGGACTGCCGAACACTGAAGCTTTCTTT
TRBD2,many,TRBJ2-1,TRBV2,15,CASSARGGPYNEQFF,TGTGCCAGCAGTGCCCGCGGGGGGCCCTACAATGAGCAGTTCTTC
TRBD1,many,TRBJ2-1,TRBV7-9,16,CASSLRVGQGTDEQFF,TGTGCCAGCAGCTTAAGGGTGGGACAGGGAACCGATGAGCAGTTCTTC
-,many,TRBJ2-3,TRBV5-1,12,CAWGPEGDTQYF,TGCGCTTGGGGTCCGGAGGGAGATACGCAGTATTTT
TRBD2,many,TRBJ2-3,TRBV7-3,17,CASSLGTSGGLGDTQYF,TGTGCCAGCAGCCTAGGGACTAGCGGGGGCCTGGGAGATACGCAGTATTTT
-,many,TRBJ1-2,TRBV27,12,CASMGANYGYTF,TGTGCCAGCATGGGTGCTAACTATGGCTACACCTTC
-,many,TRBJ1-6,TRBV7-3,13,CASSLMWDSPLHF,TGTGCCAGCAGCTTAATGTGGGACTCACCCCTCCACTTT
TRBD2,many,TRBJ2-1,TRBV5-1,16,CASSLGTAGGYNEQFF,TGCGCCAGCAGCTTGGGGACAGCGGGGGGTTACAATGAGCAGTTCTTC
TRBD1,many,TRBJ1-1,TRBV5-4,15,CASSLAGTGAPEAFF,TGTGCCAGCAGCTTGGCGGGGACAGGGGCCCCTGAAGCTTTCTTT
-,many,TRBJ1-5,TRBV4-3,15,CASDRAYTSNQPQHF,TGCGCCAGCGATAGGGCTTATACTAGCAATCAGCCCCAGCATTTT
TRBD1,many,TRBJ1-5,TRBV7-9,12,CASSSTGQPQHF,TGTGCCAGCAGCTCGACAGGGCAGCCCCAGCATTTT
-,many,TRBJ2-2,TRBV19,15,CASRGGGSNTGELFF,TGTGCCAGTAGGGGTGGGGGCAGTAACACCGGGGAGCTGTTTTTT
-,many,TRBJ2-3,TRBV7-3,14,CASSEGLSTDTQYF,TGTGCCAGCAGCGAGGGTCTTAGCACAGATACGCAGTATTTT